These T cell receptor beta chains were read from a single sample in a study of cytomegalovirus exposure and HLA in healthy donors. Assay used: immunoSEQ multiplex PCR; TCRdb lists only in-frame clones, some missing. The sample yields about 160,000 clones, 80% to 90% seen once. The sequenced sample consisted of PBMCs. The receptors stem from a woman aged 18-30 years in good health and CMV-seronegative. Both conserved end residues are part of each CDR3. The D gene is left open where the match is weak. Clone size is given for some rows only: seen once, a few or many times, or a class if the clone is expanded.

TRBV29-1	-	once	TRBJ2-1	TGCAGCGTTGTGGGAGGTTCCTACAATGAGCAGTTCTTC	CSVVGGSYNEQFF
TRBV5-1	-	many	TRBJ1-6	TGCGCCAGCAGCCCAGACTTACTTAGCTCCTATAATTCACCCCTCCACTTT	CASSPDLLSSYNSPLHF
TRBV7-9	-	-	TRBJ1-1	TGTGCCAGCAGGACCAACTATCAAGAAGCTTTCTTT	CASRTNYQEAFF
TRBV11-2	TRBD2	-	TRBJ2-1	TGTGCCAGCAGCTTAGACCGCTTAGCGGGAAATGAGCAGTTCTTC	CASSLDRLAGNEQFF
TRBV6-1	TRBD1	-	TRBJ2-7	TGTGCCAGCAGTGAGAACAGGGGATTATACGAGCAGTACTTC	CASSENRGLYEQYF
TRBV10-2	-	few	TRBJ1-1	TGCGCCAGCAGCGTCGGACGGGGCACTGAAGCTTTCTTT	CASSVGRGTEAFF
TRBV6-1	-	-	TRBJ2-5	TGTGCCAGCAGTCAACAGGACGAGCGCCAAGAGACCCAGTACTTC	CASSQQDERQETQYF
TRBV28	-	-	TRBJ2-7	TGTGCCAGCAGTTTCAGCCTACAGGGCCTTACATACGAGCAGTACTTC	CASSFSLQGLTYEQYF
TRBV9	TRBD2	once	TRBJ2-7	TGTGCCAGCGCTAGCGGGGCGGGCTCCTACGAGCAGTACTTC	CASASGAGSYEQYF
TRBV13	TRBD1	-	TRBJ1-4	TGTGCCAGCAGCTTGGGGCGACAGGGGAGGAATGAAAAACTGTTTTTT	CASSLGRQGRNEKLFF
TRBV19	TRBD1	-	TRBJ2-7	TGTGCCAGTAGTAGCACCCGGACAGGGAATCGGTACGAGCAGTACTTC	CASSSTRTGNRYEQYF
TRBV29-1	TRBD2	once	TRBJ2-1	TGCAGCGTTGTGCTCCTAGCGGGTAACAATGAGCAGTTCTTC	CSVVLLAGNNEQFF